This T cell receptor beta chain was sequenced for a study of blood T cell repertoires in COVID-19. Study at large: Samples taken during acute and convalescent COVID-19 were collected in the United States, Italy and Spain. T cells, B-cell-depleted T cells, or PBMCs provided the cDNA or gDNA that served as material.

Original data processing: Estimation of nucleated cell counts was performed using reference gene primer amplification. The method was immunoSEQ multiplex PCR; TCRdb's version includes in-frame clones alone and lacks a portion of them. The V and J calls and clone size come from that table; D and trimming were worked out from the DNA. Here the sample spans around 120,000 clones, around 86% being singletons. This clone was counted a single time. The CDR3 consists of 15 residues. The ends were cut back, 3 bases at V and 3 bases at J, with 11 bases in the middle. CDR1 and CDR2 (germline): MGHRA, YSYEKL. This TCR came from a woman in her sixties or seventies with acute or convalescent COVID-19. Sequencing input: peripheral blood. The chain combines TRBV4-1 with TRBJ1-4, with unresolved D. CDR3 in amino acids: CASSQLGLANEKLFF. CDR3 DNA: TGCGCCAGCAGCCAGCTGGGCCTTGCTAATGAAAAACTGTTTTTT.